The 24 T cell receptor beta chains listed next were all sequenced from one sample in a study of blood T cell repertoires in COVID-19. Method: immunoSEQ multiplex PCR; TCRdb's copy keeps in-frame clones and lacks some. The sample carries 200,000 or so clones, approximately 79% recorded once. Sequencing was performed on peripheral blood. Receptors originate from a human donor in a cohort sampled during active COVID-19.

This clone was observed once. This CDR3 reads CASRRTSTNEQYF. DNA for the CDR3: TGTGCCAGTAGGAGGACTAGCACAAACGAGCAGTACTTC. The V gene is TRBV19, the J gene TRBJ2-7, with 8 bases identical to TRBD2. The CDR3 totals 13 residues. Trimming cost V 6 bases and J 5 bases; bases outside gene matches: 6. Germline V gives CDR1 LNHDA, CDR2 SQIVND (reference sequence). The full variable domain, in which reference TRBV19 and TRBJ2-7 provide the parts outside the CDR3, is DGGITQSPKYLFRKEGQNVTLSCEQNLNHDAMYWYRQDPGQGLRLIYYSQIVNDFQKGDIAEGYSVSREKKESFPLTVTSAQKNPTAFYLCASRRTSTNEQYFGPGTRLTVT.

Remarks on this clone: A read error may account for a junction end that differs from germline. The chain employs TRBV7-2 and TRBJ2-7; TRBD2 matches 12 bases. The CDR3 covers 15 residues. CDR1 SGHTA and CDR2 FQGNSA come from the germline V gene. The CDR3 protein is CASSLAGGRAYEQYF. As DNA, the CDR3 is TGTGCCAGCAGCCTAGCGGGAGGGCGGGCCTACGAGCAGTACTTC. Drawing the rest from reference TRBV7-2 and TRBJ2-7, the complete variable domain is GAGVSQSPSNKVTEKGKDVELRCDPISGHTALYWYRQSLGQGLEFLIYFQGNSAPDKSGLPSDRFSAERTGGSVSTLTIQRTQQEDSAVYLCASSLAGGRAYEQYFGPGTRLTVT.

The chain is built from TRBV7-8 and TRBJ1-3, with 7 bases lining up with TRBD1. CDR3 length: 15 amino acids. Germline V gene sequence: CDR1 SGHVS, CDR2 FQNEAQ. V trimming: 3 bases; J trimming: 2 bases; junction bases outside the gene matches: 4. The CDR3 here is CASSLSTGTGNTIYF. CDR3 DNA sequence: TGTGCCAGCAGCTTGTCGACAGGGACTGGAAACACCATATATTTT.

The V call is TRBV6-5, the J call TRBJ1-1, with a possible D match to TRBD1 (6 bases). Germline V CDR1 and CDR2: MNHEY, SVGAGI. The CDR3 runs 14 residues. V lost 6 bases to trimming and J lost 4 bases, with 15 bases between them. Written as DNA, the CDR3 is TGTGCCAGCAGCCGGGGGGCGGTAGGCACTGAAGCTTTCTTT. It codes for CASSRGAVGTEAFF.

This clone was recorded many times. This chain connects TRBV2 to TRBJ2-7, with D possibly matching TRBD2 (6 bases). Germline loops: CDR1 SNHLY, CDR2 FYNNEI. The V end was cut by 8 bases, the J end by 2 bases, with 13 bases between. CDR3 length: 13 residues. The CDR3 sequence is CASARGGTYEQYF. The CDR3 nucleotides read TGTGCCAGCGCCCGAGGCGGGACCTACGAGCAGTACTTC.

This clone is a singleton in its sample. The chain links TRBV9 to TRBJ2-1, with 13 bases lining up with TRBD2. The germline gives CDR1 SGDLS, CDR2 YYNGEE. The CDR3 consists of 16 residues. The J segment lost 4 bases and the V segment lost 4 bases, leaving 5 bases of the junction unmatched. CDR3 sequence reads: CASSSTGLAGYNEQFF. The CDR3 nucleotides read TGTGCCAGCAGCTCCACGGGACTAGCGGGGTACAATGAGCAGTTCTTC.

This clone was counted a few times. J is TRBJ1-1 and V is TRBV4-3; 8 nucleotides align to TRBD1. The length of the CDR3 is 14 residues. Germline V CDR1 and CDR2: LGHNA, YSLEER. V was clipped by 4 bases and J by 6 bases; unmatched bases: 7. The CDR3 DNA reads TGCGCCAGCAGCCCGCAGGGGGCTCAGGCTGAAGCTTTCTTT. This codes for CASSPQGAQAEAFF.

This chain connects TRBV6-1 to TRBJ1-6; weak D call: TRBD1 (6 bases). Germline CDR1 and CDR2: MNHNS and SASEGT. V dropped 0 bases and J dropped 5 bases, with 8 bases sitting between them. CDR3 length: 15 residues. The CDR3 DNA is TGTGCCAGCAGTGAAGCCTCAGGGGATAATTCACCCCTCCACTTT. This gives the protein CASSEASGDNSPLHF.

The J gene is TRBJ2-7, the V gene TRBV28; 7 bases line up with TRBD1. Germline values: CDR1 MDHEN, CDR2 SYDVKM. The CDR3 is 12 amino acids. The trim removed 6 bases at V and 5 bases at J, leaving 4 bases unmatched. CDR3 sequence: CASSHDRDEQYF. For the CDR3, the DNA is TGTGCCAGCAGCCATGACAGGGACGAGCAGTACTTC.

V gene TRBV28 combines with J gene TRBJ2-3; 9 nucleotides line up with TRBD2. Germline CDR1 reads MDHEN; CDR2 reads SYDVKM. The CDR3 contains 15 residues. Trimming removed 3 bases from V and 2 bases from J; junction bases left unmatched: 3. Here the CDR3 DNA reads TGTGCCAGCAGTTTCGGCGGGAGGGCCACAGATACGCAGTATTTT. The encoded protein is CASSFGGRATDTQYF. Drawing the rest from reference TRBV28 and TRBJ2-3, the complete variable domain is DVKVTQSSRYLVKRTGEKVFLECVQDMDHENMFWYRQDPGLGLRLIYFSYDVKMKEKGDIPEGYSVSREKKERFSLILESASTNQTSMYLCASSFGGRATDTQYFGPGTRLTVL.

V usage is TRBV28 and J usage is TRBJ2-1; tentative D call: TRBD2 (6 bases). V was pared by 1 base and J by 6 bases, with 19 bases between. Germline CDR1 and CDR2: MDHEN and SYDVKM. The CDR3 is 17 amino acids. The CDR3 spells CASSLFPQVGGGNEQFF. The CDR3 DNA reads as TGTGCCAGCAGTTTATTTCCCCAGGTGGGGGGTGGCAATGAGCAGTTCTTC.

This rearrangement joins TRBV4-2 to TRBJ2-5, with D perhaps TRBD2 (6 bases). Germline V gene lookup returns CDR1 LGHNA and CDR2 YNFKEQ. V was clipped by 7 bases and J by 4 bases, with 22 bases between them. CDR3 size: 16 residues. The CDR3 sequence is CASNPAAGGFSETQYF. CDR3 in DNA: TGTGCCAGCAACCCGGCAGCTGGAGGGTTCTCAGAGACCCAGTACTTC.

The gene calls are TRBV10-3 and TRBJ2-7; TRBD1 is a possible D gene (6 bases). In germline, CDR1 is ENHRY, CDR2 SYGVKD. V lost 3 bases and J 2 bases, leaving 17 bases between the germline ends. The CDR3 consists of 16 residues. The CDR3 nucleotides read TGTGCCATCAGTGAAGGACAGACACTAATTCCCTACGAGCAGTACTTC. Its translation is CAISEGQTLIPYEQYF.

The chain links TRBV5-5 to TRBJ2-1; 13 bases map to TRBD2. J lost 4 bases, V lost 2 bases, and 3 bases had no gene match. This CDR3 contains 16 residues. Germline CDR1 and CDR2: SGHKS and YYEKEE (reference sequence). This chain's CDR3 is CASSLTSGRVYNEQFF. As DNA, the CDR3 is TGTGCCAGCAGCTTAACTAGCGGGAGGGTGTACAATGAGCAGTTCTTC. Complete variable domain (other parts from reference TRBV5-5 and TRBJ2-1): DAGVTQSPTHLIKTRGQQVTLRCSPISGHKSVSWYQQVLGQGPQFIFQYYEKEERGRGNFPDRFSARQFPNYSSELNVNALLLGDSALYLCASSLTSGRVYNEQFFGPGTRLTVL.

J is TRBJ2-2 and V is TRBV7-2, with 9 positions matching TRBD2. V was pared by 10 bases and J by 0 bases, with 6 bases of the junction left unmatched. Germline V gene data show CDR1 as SGHTA and CDR2 as FQGNSA. This CDR3 contains 15 residues. CDR3 nucleotides: TGTGCCACATCTAGCGGGACCTCGAACACCGGGGAGCTGTTTTTT. It encodes CATSSGTSNTGELFF.

The chain links TRBV14 to TRBJ2-5; D might be TRBD1 (5 bases). V was clipped by 0 bases and J by 6 bases, with 20 bases between them. Germline values: CDR1 SGHDN, CDR2 FVKESK. There are 17 residues in the CDR3. CDR3 nucleotide sequence: TGTGCCAGCAGCCAAGATCTCAGGAACTATAGGGGAAAGACCCAGTACTTC. This encodes CASSQDLRNYRGKTQYF.

DNA of the CDR3: TGTGCCAGCAGTTCCGGACAGAGTCATGTATATGGCTACACCTTC. Translated: CASSSGQSHVYGYTF. The V call is TRBV28, the J call TRBJ1-2; D is possibly TRBD1 (6 bases). The V end lost 4 bases, the J end lost 5 bases, and 17 bases lay between the germline ends. CDR1 and CDR2 (germline): MDHEN, SYDVKM. This CDR3 has 15 residues.

The J gene is TRBJ2-7, the V gene TRBV5-6; 9 positions match TRBD1. The CDR3 extends over 15 amino acids. With V trimmed by 4 bases and J by 5 bases, 10 bases remained unmatched. Germline assignment: CDR1 SGHDT and CDR2 YYEEEE. CDR3 loop: CASSPPGTGSHEQYF. CDR3 DNA sequence: TGTGCCAGCAGCCCCCCCGGGACAGGGTCCCACGAGCAGTACTTC.

The V call is TRBV7-2, the J call TRBJ1-5; D remains ambiguous. V was cut by 5 bases and J by 6 bases, with 8 bases left in between. Germline CDR1 is SGHTA and CDR2 is FQGNSA. The CDR3 runs to 12 residues. The CDR3 coding sequence is TGTGCCAGCAGCCTAACCGTTCAGCCCCAGCATTTT. Translation: CASSLTVQPQHF. Combining the CDR3 with reference TRBV7-2 and TRBJ1-5 gives the whole variable domain GAGVSQSPSNKVTEKGKDVELRCDPISGHTALYWYRQSLGQGLEFLIYFQGNSAPDKSGLPSDRFSAERTGGSVSTLTIQRTQQEDSAVYLCASSLTVQPQHFGDGTRLSIL.

The chain employs TRBV6-5 and TRBJ2-7, with a weak D call TRBD2 (6 bases). Trimming shortened V by 9 bases and J by 6 bases, and 18 bases separated the two germline ends. This CDR3 comprises 13 residues. From germline, CDR1 is MNHEY and CDR2 SVGAGI. The CDR3 sequence is CASDLGRGSEQYF. The CDR3 DNA reads as TGTGCCAGTGACCTCGGACGGGGGTCCGAGCAGTACTTC.

This clone was seen more than once but under ten times. The genes are TRBV2 and TRBJ2-3; 7 positions agree with TRBD2. Unmatched junction bases numbered 5, after V lost 0 bases and J lost 2 bases. In germline, CDR1 is SNHLY, CDR2 FYNNEI. The CDR3 is made up of 16 amino acids. The CDR3 loop is CASSEAPSGYTDTQYF. The CDR3 region has the DNA TGTGCCAGCAGTGAAGCACCTAGCGGATACACAGATACGCAGTATTTT.

This clone was recorded only once. CDR3 in DNA: TGTGCCAGCAGTCTCACTCCGGGACAGGGGAACTATGGCTACACCTTC. Translating gives CASSLTPGQGNYGYTF. This chain uses TRBV28 with TRBJ1-2; 10 bases line up with TRBD1. The trim removed 5 bases at V and 2 bases at J, leaving 8 bases unmatched. The CDR3 is made up of 16 amino acids. In germline, CDR1 is MDHEN, CDR2 SYDVKM.

V usage is TRBV6-5 and J usage is TRBJ2-7; D is perhaps TRBD1 (6 bases). Germline V gene sequence: CDR1 MNHEY, CDR2 SVGAGI. V lost 3 bases and J 2 bases, leaving 11 bases between the germline ends. This CDR3 is 14 amino acids long. The CDR3 bases are TGTGCCAGCAGTTATCGGGACAATACCTACGAGCAGTACTTC. It specifies CASSYRDNTYEQYF.

The rearrangement links TRBV11-3 to TRBJ2-3; possible D gene TRBD2, 6 bases. The CDR3 contains 15 residues. V was clipped by 2 bases and J by 2 bases, with 11 bases between them. Germline lookup yields CDR1 SGHNT and CDR2 YENEEA. CDR3 amino acids: CASSLYGEATDTQYF. The CDR3 DNA reads TGTGCCAGCAGCTTATATGGGGAGGCCACAGATACGCAGTATTTT. The full variable domain, with the rest looked up from reference TRBV11-3 and TRBJ2-3, is EAGVVQSPRYKIIEKKQPVAFWCNPISGHNTLYWYLQNLGQGPELLIRYENEEAVDDSQLPKDRFSAERLKGVDSTLKIQPAELGDSAVYLCASSLYGEATDTQYFGPGTRLTVL.